The next 32 T cell receptor beta chains were all read from a single sample in a study of blood T cell repertoires in COVID-19. Assay: immunoSEQ multiplex PCR; the TCRdb copy retains only in-frame clones and omits some. The profile shows about 64,000 clones, 65% to 90% of them singletons. The sample was peripheral blood. These receptors all come from a middle-aged man with acute or convalescent COVID-19.

The chain has TRBV6-5 and TRBJ1-4; 7 bases are a match to TRBD1. The CDR3 contains 16 residues. Trimming cost V 0 bases and J 7 bases; bases outside gene matches: 8. Germline CDR1 is MNHEY and CDR2 is SVGAGI. The CDR3 loop is CASSYSGRGGSEKLFF. The DNA of the CDR3 is TGTGCCAGCAGTTACTCGGGAAGAGGGGGCAGTGAAAAACTGTTTTTT.

CDR3 residues: CASSVATRSSGGPQYF. The CDR3 region has the DNA TGTGCCAGCAGCGTAGCCACGAGATCCAGCGGGGGGCCGCAGTATTTT. The V call is TRBV9, the J call TRBJ2-3, with TRBD2 matching 9 bases. The germline CDR1 and CDR2 sequences are SGDLS and YYNGEE. V shed 0 bases and J 10 bases; nucleotides not matched to a gene: 12. The CDR3 runs to 16 residues.

The rearrangement joins TRBV4-1 to TRBJ2-2; D gene ambiguous. V lost 2 bases and J lost 5, with 18 bases in between. Germline V gene sequence: CDR1 MGHRA, CDR2 YSYEKL. This CDR3 spans 17 amino acids. CDR3 nucleotides: TGCGCCAGCAGCCAAAGGAAGAGAGGTGAAGTTACCGGGGAGCTGTTTTTT. It encodes CASSQRKRGEVTGELFF.

This rearrangement joins TRBV3-1 (or the pseudogene TRBV3-2) to TRBJ1-1, with 7 bases lining up with TRBD1. V was clipped by 6 bases and J by 5 bases; unmatched bases: 6. The length of the CDR3 is 13 residues. Germline V gives CDR1 LGHDT, CDR2 YNNKEL (reference sequence). The CDR3 spells CASSRKQGTEAFF. CDR3 DNA: TGTGCCAGCAGTCGTAAACAGGGGACTGAAGCTTTCTTT.

The gene calls are TRBV18 and TRBJ1-1; D gene ambiguous. From germline, CDR1 is KGHSH and CDR2 LQKENI. Between the trimmed V and J ends, which lost 6 bases and 4 bases, there was a span of 12 bases. The CDR3 has 13 residues. The CDR3 is CASSGEGATEAFF. CDR3 DNA: TGTGCCAGCTCCGGGGAGGGAGCCACTGAAGCTTTCTTT.

The sample holds one count of this clone. This chain links TRBV25-1 with TRBJ1-2; 8 bases line up with TRBD1. The trim removed 7 bases at V and 10 bases at J, leaving 11 bases unmatched. This CDR3 contains 13 residues. From germline, CDR1 is MGHDK and CDR2 SYGVNS. CDR3 region: CASTTGQGRVYTF. DNA of the CDR3: TGTGCCAGCACCACTGGACAGGGCCGCGTCTACACCTTC.

The V call is TRBV29-1, the J call TRBJ1-4; D may be TRBD1 (6 bases). Germline CDR1 is SQVTM and CDR2 is ANQGSEA. The CDR3 length is 15 residues. V gave up 1 base and J gave up 8 bases, with 17 bases separating them. The DNA of the CDR3 is TGCAGCGTTGAAGCCCCAGGGGAGAACGGGGAAAAACTGTTTTTT. Translation: CSVEAPGENGEKLFF.

The chain is built from TRBV5-4 and TRBJ2-2; D might be TRBD2 (5 bases). This CDR3 is built from 14 residues. Germline CDR1 reads SGHNT; CDR2 reads YYREEE (reference sequence). Trimming removed 4 bases from V and 5 bases from J, with 12 bases in between. The CDR3 here is CASSPRERTGELFF. CDR3 DNA sequence: TGTGCCAGCAGCCCGAGGGAGAGAACCGGGGAGCTGTTTTTT.

This clone came up once. V is TRBV19 and J is TRBJ1-4; D perhaps matches TRBD1 (5 bases). The germline V gene has CDR1 LNHDA and CDR2 SQIVND (reference sequence). There are 15 residues in the CDR3. With 3 bases removed from V and 4 bases from J, the gap between germline ends came to 12 bases. CDR3 residues: CASSIPGRGNEKLFF. CDR3 DNA sequence: TGTGCCAGTAGTATTCCAGGAAGGGGTAATGAAAAACTGTTTTTT.

This sequence joins TRBV4-1 and TRBJ1-2; TRBD1 might be the D (5 bases). Germline-derived CDR1 and CDR2 are MGHRA and YSYEKL. V lost 4 bases to trimming and J lost 5 bases, with 26 bases between them. The CDR3 is made up of 18 amino acids. The DNA of the CDR3 is TGCGCCAGCAGCCTTTCTCGGGCAGGGTCGATACGAACGTATGGCTACACCTTC. Residues: CASSLSRAGSIRTYGYTF.

The chain couples TRBV5-6 to TRBJ2-3; 7 bases map to TRBD2. V was clipped by 3 bases and J by 2 bases; unmatched bases: 12. The CDR3 runs to 17 residues. CDR1 is SGHDT and CDR2 is YYEEEE in the germline V gene. This chain's CDR3 is CASSSWGILAYTDTQYF. The CDR3 region has the DNA TGTGCCAGCAGCTCATGGGGAATACTAGCGTACACAGATACGCAGTATTTT. The full variable domain, its missing parts supplied by reference TRBV5-6 and TRBJ2-3, is DAGVTQSPTHLIKTRGQQVTLRCSPKSGHDTVSWYQQALGQGPQFIFQYYEEEERQRGNFPDRFSGHQFPNYSSELNVNALLLGDSALYLCASSSWGILAYTDTQYFGPGTRLTVL.

The chain uses TRBV5-1 and TRBJ2-2, with D perhaps matching TRBD2 (5 bases). Trimming took off 4 bases at V and 6 bases at J, with 19 bases between the two ends. The CDR3 contains 16 residues. The germline V gene has CDR1 SGHRS and CDR2 YFSETQ. Here the CDR3 DNA reads TGCGCCAGCAGCGGGTCGGGGTTTAGTCGCCCCGGGGAGCTGTTTTTT. Translated: CASSGSGFSRPGELFF.

The rearrangement joins TRBV16 to TRBJ2-1; D may be TRBD2 (6 bases). This CDR3 is 15 amino acids long. CDR1 KGHSY and CDR2 FQNENV come from the germline V gene. V was cut by 8 bases and J by 6 bases, with 20 bases left in between. In DNA, the CDR3 is TGTGCCAGCTGTACTAGGGGTCACGGGAGCAATGAGCAGTTCTTC. This codes for CASCTRGHGSNEQFF.

The chain has TRBV5-4 and TRBJ1-2; TRBD1 matches at 8 bases. CDR3 length: 15 amino acids. After removal of 0 bases from V and 5 bases from J, the junction contained 6 bases not matched to a gene. The germline gives CDR1 SGHNT, CDR2 YYREEE (reference sequence). The CDR3 loop reads CASSLDRDRNYGYTF. CDR3 coding DNA: TGTGCCAGCAGCTTGGACCGGGACAGGAATTATGGCTACACCTTC.

This clone was seen more than once but under ten times. V and J are TRBV19 and TRBJ2-6; 7 nucleotides match TRBD2. Germline V lookup: CDR1 LNHDA, CDR2 SQIVND (reference sequence). The CDR3 has 16 amino acids. V gave up 7 bases and J gave up 4 bases; unmatched junction bases: 10. The CDR3, as DNA: TGTGCCAGTACAGGAAGCGGGGCCGGCGGGGCCAACGTCCTGACTTTC. Protein product: CASTGSGAGGANVLTF. The full variable domain, its missing parts supplied by reference TRBV19 and TRBJ2-6, is DGGITQSPKYLFRKEGQNVTLSCEQNLNHDAMYWYRQDPGQGLRLIYYSQIVNDFQKGDIAEGYSVSREKKESFPLTVTSAQKNPTAFYLCASTGSGAGGANVLTFGAGSRLTVL.

V and J are TRBV5-1 and TRBJ1-2; 7 bases align to TRBD1. This CDR3 is 14 amino acids long. V was clipped by 2 bases and J by 7 bases; unmatched bases: 8. Germline CDR1 is SGHRS and CDR2 is YFSETQ. The CDR3 sequence is CASSFPDPGGGYTF. As DNA, the CDR3 is TGCGCCAGCAGCTTCCCTGATCCAGGGGGTGGCTACACCTTC.

The chain couples TRBV30 to TRBJ2-7, with a weak D call TRBD1 (6 bases). CDR1 is GTSNPN, CDR2 SVGIG, per germline (reference sequence). V lost 5 bases and J lost 5, with 25 bases in between. The CDR3 covers 16 residues. The CDR3 loop is CAWDRSKTRDINEQYF. DNA of the CDR3: TGTGCCTGGGACCGTAGCAAAACTCGGGACATTAACGAGCAGTACTTC. Using reference TRBV30 and TRBJ2-7 for the parts outside the CDR3, the full variable domain is SQTIHQWPATLVQPVGSPLSLECTVEGTSNPNLYWYRQAAGRGLQLLFYSVGIGQISSEVPQNLSASRPQDRQFILSSKKLLLSDSGFYLCAWDRSKTRDINEQYFGPGTRLTVT.

This chain uses TRBV5-6 with TRBJ1-2; the D is unclear. CDR3 length: 13 amino acids. Germline CDR1 and CDR2: SGHDT and YYEEEE. The ends were cut back, 0 bases at V and 7 bases at J, with 10 bases in the middle. CDR3 sequence reads: CASSLDPRIGYTF. The DNA of the CDR3 is TGTGCCAGCAGCTTGGACCCGAGGATTGGCTACACCTTC.

The rearrangement uses TRBV2 and TRBJ1-2; tentative D call: TRBD1 (6 bases). V lost 8 bases to trimming and J lost 3 bases, with 7 bases between them. The CDR3 loop spans 11 amino acids. Germline V gene lookup returns CDR1 SNHLY and CDR2 FYNNEI. The CDR3 bases are TGTGCCAGCCGACAGGACTATGGCTACACCTTC. Its translation is CASRQDYGYTF.

J is TRBJ2-1 and V is TRBV27; D call uncertain. V was pared by 3 bases and J by 1 base, with 10 bases between. CDR1 is MNHEY and CDR2 is SMNVEV in the germline V gene (reference sequence). The CDR3 totals 15 residues. For the CDR3, the DNA is TGTGCCAGCAGTTTCGACTCGAATTCCTACAATGAGCAGTTCTTC. This translates into CASSFDSNSYNEQFF.

V is TRBV7-2 and J is TRBJ1-4; 8 bases fit TRBD1. Germline loops: CDR1 SGHTA, CDR2 FQGNSA. J lost 6 bases, V lost 4 bases, and 4 bases had no gene match. CDR3 size: 14 residues. The CDR3 loop is CASSSDRGYEKLFF. Here the CDR3 DNA reads TGTGCCAGCAGCTCTGACAGGGGATATGAAAAACTGTTTTTT.

The chain combines TRBV4-1 with TRBJ1-1, with D possibly being TRBD1 (6 bases). This CDR3 is 12 amino acids long. Germline V gene sequence: CDR1 MGHRA, CDR2 YSYEKL. V lost 3 bases and J lost 6, with 8 bases in between. This CDR3 reads CASSHEGAEAFF. The CDR3 coding sequence is TGCGCCAGCAGCCATGAGGGGGCTGAAGCTTTCTTT.

The chain joins TRBV27 to TRBJ2-7; tentative D call: TRBD1 (5 bases). Germline V CDR1 and CDR2: MNHEY, SMNVEV (reference sequence). The CDR3 runs 15 residues. V was shortened by 6 bases and J by 0 bases, with 15 bases between the two germline ends. DNA of the CDR3: TGTGCCAGCAGCCCTCGACAGCACAGCTCCTACGAGCAGTACTTC. This translates into CASSPRQHSSYEQYF.

This chain uses TRBV30 with TRBJ2-7; D not certain. Germline CDR1 and CDR2: GTSNPN and SVGIG (reference sequence). This CDR3 has 11 residues. V dropped 2 bases and J dropped 4 bases, with 6 bases sitting between them. CDR3 in amino acids: CAWSNRYEQYF. The DNA for the CDR3 is TGTGCCTGGAGTAACCGGTACGAGCAGTACTTC.

The chain carries TRBV2 and TRBJ1-5; D may be TRBD1 (6 bases). The CDR3 length is 14 residues. V dropped 5 bases and J dropped 4 bases, with 12 bases sitting between them. Germline values: CDR1 SNHLY, CDR2 FYNNEI. CDR3 sequence: CASSIGQMNQPQHF. The CDR3, as DNA: TGTGCCAGCAGTATAGGACAGATGAATCAGCCCCAGCATTTT.

V is TRBV7-3 and J is TRBJ2-2, with 12 nucleotides matching TRBD2. The germline CDR1 and CDR2 sequences are SGHTA and FQGTGA. The CDR3 is made up of 15 amino acids. V was pared by 5 bases and J by 5 bases, with 3 bases of the junction left unmatched. CDR3 in DNA: TGTGCCAGCAGCCCTAGCGGGGGGGGGACCGGGGAGCTGTTTTTT. Amino acid sequence: CASSPSGGGTGELFF.

The V call is TRBV30, the J call TRBJ2-7; D may be TRBD1 (5 bases). CDR1 is GTSNPN and CDR2 is SVGIG in the germline V gene (reference sequence). The V end lost 1 base, the J end lost 4 bases, and 14 bases lay between the germline ends. The CDR3 has 14 residues. The CDR3 DNA follows: TGTGCCTGGAGTGCAGGTAATCAGGGTTACGAGCAGTACTTC. Translating it yields CAWSAGNQGYEQYF.

This chain connects TRBV12-3 or TRBV12-4 to TRBJ2-2, with 7 nucleotides matching TRBD2. The CDR3 runs 12 residues. Trimming removed 6 bases from V and 6 bases from J; junction bases left unmatched: 1. Here the CDR3 DNA reads TGTGCCAGCAGGGGGGGGTCCGGGGAGCTGTTTTTT. Its protein product is CASRGGSGELFF.

The genes are TRBV2 and TRBJ2-1; 15 positions match TRBD2. CDR1 is SNHLY and CDR2 is FYNNEI in the germline V gene. The length of the CDR3 is 14 residues. J lost 12 bases, V lost 1 base, and 1 base had no gene match. DNA of the CDR3: TGTGCCAGCAGTGAAGAGGGACTAGCGGGGGGGCAGTTCTTC. Protein: CASSEEGLAGGQFF.

The V call is TRBV3-1 (or the pseudogene TRBV3-2), the J call TRBJ1-1; possibly TRBD1 for D (5 bases). The CDR3 extends over 15 amino acids. V lost 4 bases and J lost 0, with 12 bases in between. Germline V CDR1 and CDR2: LGHDT, YNNKEL (reference sequence). The CDR3 bases are TGTGCCAGCAGCCTGGGACTGTGGATGAACACTGAAGCTTTCTTT. The encoded protein is CASSLGLWMNTEAFF.

This clone was counted a few times. The rearrangement links TRBV2 to TRBJ1-6, with D unresolved. Germline V gives CDR1 SNHLY, CDR2 FYNNEI. V dropped 3 bases and J dropped 0 bases, with 6 bases sitting between them. The CDR3 sequence is 15 residues long. CDR3: CASSDRDSYNSPLHF. Here the CDR3 DNA reads TGTGCCAGCAGTGACCGGGACTCCTATAATTCACCCCTCCACTTT. The full variable domain, completed using reference TRBV2 and TRBJ1-6, is EPEVTQTPSHQVTQMGQEVILRCVPISNHLYFYWYRQILGQKVEFLVSFYNNEISEKSEIFDDQFSVERPDGSNFTLKIRSTKLEDSAMYFCASSDRDSYNSPLHFGNGTRLTVT.

J is TRBJ2-2 and V is TRBV6-4; 7 nucleotides align to TRBD2. The length of the CDR3 is 14 residues. Germline V gene lookup returns CDR1 MRHNA and CDR2 SNTAGT. Germline trimming cut 5 bases from V and 8 bases from J; bases unmatched to any gene: 8. The CDR3 here is CASSPTSAMGELFF. In nucleotides, the CDR3 is TGTGCCAGCAGTCCTACTAGCGCGATGGGGGAGCTGTTTTTT.